Listed below are T cell receptor beta chains from one sample, sequenced in a study of OX40 agonist ivuxolimab in advanced cancers. Here immunoSEQ multiplex PCR was the method, and the copy in TCRdb shows in-frame clones only, minus some. There are 70,000 to 95,000 clones in the sample; about 86% occur only once, and 0.76% lies in the top ten. Sequencing was performed on CD4+ or CD8+ T cells sorted from blood, taken in a trial of the OX40 agonist ivuxolimab. The receptors stem from an adult with an advanced solid tumor such as melanoma, head and neck, liver or kidney cancer. The CDR3 runs from the conserved cysteine through the conserved F or W. A D gene is named only where the DNA matches it firmly. The size of a clone is reported for some rows only, either as once, few or many, or as a class for expanded clones.

len: 15
d_gene: TRBD1
abundance: .
j_gene: TRBJ1-1
v_gene: TRBV5-8
CDR3aa: CASSLDLTGGAVAFF
CDR3nt: TGTGCCAGCAGCTTGGACTTGACAGGGGGCGCGGTTGCTTTCTTT

len: 13
d_gene: .
abundance: once
j_gene: TRBJ2-5
v_gene: TRBV2
CDR3aa: CASSDTTEETQYF
CDR3nt: TGTGCCAGCAGTGATACGACCGAAGAGACCCAGTACTTC

len: 16
d_gene: TRBD2
abundance: .
j_gene: TRBJ2-3
v_gene: TRBV27
CDR3aa: CASSLFPLAGSDTQYF
CDR3nt: TGTGCCAGCAGTCTATTCCCTCTAGCGGGGAGTGATACGCAGTATTTT

len: 15
d_gene: .
abundance: .
j_gene: TRBJ1-5
v_gene: TRBV6-7
CDR3aa: CASSYGAPRGQPQHF
CDR3nt: TGTGCCAGCAGTTACGGGGCACCTAGAGGGCAGCCCCAGCATTTT

len: 15
d_gene: TRBD2
abundance: .
j_gene: TRBJ2-7
v_gene: TRBV5-4
CDR3aa: CASSSRLAGDYEQYF
CDR3nt: TGTGCCAGCAGCTCGCGACTAGCGGGAGATTACGAGCAGTACTTC

len: 13
d_gene: .
abundance: .
j_gene: TRBJ2-5
v_gene: TRBV7-9
CDR3aa: CASSLRRQETQYF
CDR3nt: TGTGCCAGCAGCTTACGAAGGCAAGAGACCCAGTACTTC

len: 14
d_gene: .
abundance: once
j_gene: TRBJ1-6
v_gene: TRBV25-1
CDR3aa: CASSSTGWNSPLHF
CDR3nt: TGTGCCAGCAGCTCTACAGGGTGGAATTCACCCCTCCACTTT

len: 14
d_gene: .
abundance: .
j_gene: TRBJ1-5
v_gene: TRBV2
CDR3aa: CASSGTNGNQPQHF
CDR3nt: TGTGCCAGCAGTGGGACGAATGGTAATCAGCCCCAGCATTTT

len: 14
d_gene: .
abundance: .
j_gene: TRBJ2-3
v_gene: TRBV15
CDR3aa: CATSRSTSTDTQYF
CDR3nt: TGTGCCACCAGCAGATCCACAAGCACAGATACGCAGTATTTT

len: 18
d_gene: TRBD2
abundance: .
j_gene: TRBJ2-5
v_gene: TRBV6-1
CDR3aa: CASSELGLAGGYQETQYF
CDR3nt: TGTGCCAGCAGTGAACTAGGACTAGCGGGGGGGTACCAAGAGACCCAGTACTTC

len: 15
d_gene: TRBD1
abundance: .
j_gene: TRBJ2-2
v_gene: TRBV12-5
CDR3aa: CASGLRGGNTGELFF
CDR3nt: TGTGCTAGTGGTTTACGAGGGGGCAACACCGGGGAGCTGTTTTTT

len: 14
d_gene: .
abundance: .
j_gene: TRBJ2-3
v_gene: TRBV9
CDR3aa: CASSVSSITDTQYF
CDR3nt: TGTGCCAGCAGCGTAAGCAGTATTACAGATACGCAGTATTTT

len: 15
d_gene: TRBD1
abundance: .
j_gene: TRBJ2-2
v_gene: TRBV5-4
CDR3aa: CASSPGQGKTGELFF
CDR3nt: TGTGCCAGCAGCCCCGGACAGGGGAAAACCGGGGAGCTGTTTTTT

len: 16
d_gene: TRBD1
abundance: .
j_gene: TRBJ1-4
v_gene: TRBV7-8
CDR3aa: CASSLRSGTGGEKLFF
CDR3nt: TGTGCCAGCAGCTTAAGGTCTGGGACAGGGGGGGAAAAACTGTTTTTT

len: 14
d_gene: .
abundance: .
j_gene: TRBJ2-3
v_gene: TRBV10-1
CDR3aa: CASSDPSGADTQYF
CDR3nt: TGCGCCAGCAGTGATCCCTCGGGGGCCGATACGCAGTATTTT

len: 12
d_gene: TRBD1
abundance: .
j_gene: TRBJ2-5
v_gene: TRBV2
CDR3aa: CASNRGQETQYF
CDR3nt: TGTGCCAGCAACAGGGGGCAAGAGACCCAGTACTTC

len: 14
d_gene: TRBD1
abundance: .
j_gene: TRBJ1-1
v_gene: TRBV7-2
CDR3aa: CASSSTGVYAEAFF
CDR3nt: TGTGCCAGCAGCTCGACAGGGGTGTACGCTGAAGCTTTCTTT

len: 14
d_gene: TRBD1
abundance: few
j_gene: TRBJ1-6
v_gene: TRBV27
CDR3aa: CASRTGQGNSPLHF
CDR3nt: TGTGCCAGCAGGACGGGACAGGGGAATTCACCCCTCCACTTT

len: 15
d_gene: .
abundance: .
j_gene: TRBJ2-3
v_gene: TRBV5-4
CDR3aa: CASSLTDRRTDTQYF
CDR3nt: TGTGCCAGCAGCTTGACAGACAGACGCACAGATACGCAGTATTTT

len: 14
d_gene: .
abundance: once
j_gene: TRBJ2-3
v_gene: TRBV19
CDR3aa: CASRGRGTTDTQYF
CDR3nt: TGTGCCAGTAGGGGGAGAGGGACCACAGATACGCAGTATTTT

len: 16
d_gene: .
abundance: few
j_gene: TRBJ2-1
v_gene: TRBV4-2
CDR3aa: CASSPLDSISYNEQFF
CDR3nt: TGTGCCAGCAGCCCATTGGACTCCATCTCCTACAATGAGCAGTTCTTC

len: 16
d_gene: .
abundance: .
j_gene: TRBJ1-5
v_gene: TRBV27
CDR3aa: CASNSGVPYSNQPQHF
CDR3nt: TGTGCCAGCAACTCAGGGGTCCCATATAGCAATCAGCCCCAGCATTTT

len: 12
d_gene: .
abundance: .
j_gene: TRBJ2-3
v_gene: TRBV7-2
CDR3aa: CASSSFTDTQYF
CDR3nt: TGTGCCAGCAGCTCCTTCACAGATACGCAGTATTTT

len: 14
d_gene: TRBD1
abundance: .
j_gene: TRBJ1-2
v_gene: TRBV7-8
CDR3aa: CASSFRTGSGGYTF
CDR3nt: TGTGCCAGCAGCTTCCGGACAGGGAGTGGTGGCTACACCTTC

len: 13
d_gene: .
abundance: .
j_gene: TRBJ1-1
v_gene: TRBV12-5
CDR3aa: CASGLGRNTEAFF
CDR3nt: TGTGCTAGTGGTCTGGGACGGAACACTGAAGCTTTCTTT

len: 13
d_gene: .
abundance: .
j_gene: TRBJ1-4
v_gene: TRBV5-1
CDR3aa: CASSVREDEKLFF
CDR3nt: TGCGCCAGCAGCGTCCGGGAGGATGAAAAACTGTTTTTT

len: 13
d_gene: TRBD1
abundance: .
j_gene: TRBJ1-2
v_gene: TRBV28
CDR3aa: CASRPPGGGGYTF
CDR3nt: TGTGCCAGTAGACCCCCAGGGGGCGGCGGCTACACCTTC

len: 14
d_gene: .
abundance: .
j_gene: TRBJ2-5
v_gene: TRBV11-2
CDR3aa: CASSYQGGLETQYF
CDR3nt: TGTGCCAGCAGCTACCAAGGGGGGCTGGAGACCCAGTACTTC

len: 14
d_gene: .
abundance: few
j_gene: TRBJ2-3
v_gene: TRBV7-3
CDR3aa: CASSLQGSADTQYF
CDR3nt: TGTGCCAGCAGCTTACAGGGTTCCGCAGATACGCAGTATTTT

len: 13
d_gene: .
abundance: .
j_gene: TRBJ2-3
v_gene: TRBV5-1
CDR3aa: CASSLEDTDTQYF
CDR3nt: TGCGCCAGCAGCTTGGAAGACACAGATACGCAGTATTTT

len: 16
d_gene: TRBD1
abundance: .
j_gene: TRBJ1-5
v_gene: TRBV11-2
CDR3aa: CASSSGQGAWGQPQHF
CDR3nt: TGTGCCAGCAGCTCGGGACAGGGGGCTTGGGGGCAGCCCCAGCATTTT

len: 16
d_gene: TRBD1
abundance: .
j_gene: TRBJ1-5
v_gene: TRBV4-2
CDR3aa: CASSQILGQGNQPQHF
CDR3nt: TGTGCCAGCAGCCAAATTCTGGGACAGGGGAATCAGCCCCAGCATTTT

len: 13
d_gene: .
abundance: few
j_gene: TRBJ1-5
v_gene: TRBV30
CDR3aa: CAWGSDLKQPQHF
CDR3nt: TGTGCCTGGGGGTCGGACTTAAAACAGCCCCAGCATTTT

len: 13
d_gene: .
abundance: .
j_gene: TRBJ2-1
v_gene: TRBV5-5
CDR3aa: CASSPPGLNEQFF
CDR3nt: TGTGCCAGCAGCCCCCCGGGGCTCAATGAGCAGTTCTTC

len: 12
d_gene: .
abundance: few
j_gene: TRBJ1-6
v_gene: TRBV6-6
CDR3aa: CASSQDNSPLHF
CDR3nt: TGTGCCAGCAGTCAAGATAATTCACCCCTCCACTTT

len: 15
d_gene: .
abundance: .
j_gene: TRBJ1-3
v_gene: TRBV5-8
CDR3aa: CASSLNAGSGNTIYF
CDR3nt: TGTGCCAGCAGCCTGAACGCGGGATCTGGAAACACCATATATTTT

len: 15
d_gene: .
abundance: few
j_gene: TRBJ1-1
v_gene: TRBV5-1
CDR3aa: CASSLRSRVHTEAFF
CDR3nt: TGCGCCAGCAGCTTACGCTCCAGGGTTCACACTGAAGCTTTCTTT

len: 14
d_gene: .
abundance: .
j_gene: TRBJ1-2
v_gene: TRBV21-1
CDR3aa: CASSKVTGDGGYTF
CDR3nt: TGTGCCAGCAGCAAAGTAACCGGCGATGGGGGCTACACCTTC

len: 15
d_gene: TRBD2
abundance: .
j_gene: TRBJ2-5
v_gene: TRBV18
CDR3aa: CASSPGTSGQETQYF
CDR3nt: TGTGCCAGCTCACCAGGGACTAGCGGGCAAGAGACCCAGTACTTC

len: 15
d_gene: .
abundance: few
j_gene: TRBJ1-1
v_gene: TRBV7-9
CDR3aa: CASSLALGQNTEAFF
CDR3nt: TGTGCCAGCAGCTTAGCGCTGGGACAGAACACTGAAGCTTTCTTT

len: 15
d_gene: .
abundance: .
j_gene: TRBJ1-1
v_gene: TRBV11-2
CDR3aa: CASSLEGGVYTEAFF
CDR3nt: TGTGCCAGCAGCTTAGAAGGGGGGGTATACACTGAAGCTTTCTTT

len: 16
d_gene: .
abundance: .
j_gene: TRBJ1-3
v_gene: TRBV19
CDR3aa: CASSPRTPLVGNTIYF
CDR3nt: TGTGCCAGTAGTCCGCGGACACCGTTGGTGGGAAACACCATATATTTT

len: 16
d_gene: TRBD2
abundance: .
j_gene: TRBJ2-5
v_gene: TRBV7-2
CDR3aa: CASSAQTSGRVETQYF
CDR3nt: TGTGCCAGCAGCGCCCAGACTAGCGGGAGGGTGGAGACCCAGTACTTC

len: 14
d_gene: .
abundance: .
j_gene: TRBJ2-7
v_gene: TRBV12-5
CDR3aa: CASGLGPGTPEQYF
CDR3nt: TGTGCTAGTGGTTTGGGCCCCGGGACACCCGAGCAGTACTTC

len: 15
d_gene: TRBD1
abundance: .
j_gene: TRBJ1-2
v_gene: TRBV19
CDR3aa: CASSILQGAGYGYTF
CDR3nt: TGTGCCAGTAGTATCTTACAGGGGGCGGGCTATGGCTACACCTTC

len: 15
d_gene: .
abundance: .
j_gene: TRBJ1-1
v_gene: TRBV2
CDR3aa: CASSDGQALNTEAFF
CDR3nt: TGTGCCAGCAGTGATGGGCAGGCCCTGAACACTGAAGCTTTCTTT

len: 13
d_gene: .
abundance: .
j_gene: TRBJ1-1
v_gene: TRBV29-1
CDR3aa: CSVGGAMNTEAFF
CDR3nt: TGCAGCGTTGGTGGGGCAATGAACACTGAAGCTTTCTTT

len: 16
d_gene: TRBD2
abundance: .
j_gene: TRBJ2-7
v_gene: TRBV7-9
CDR3aa: CASSSETSGRIYEQYF
CDR3nt: TGTGCCAGCAGCTCCGAGACTAGCGGGAGAATTTACGAGCAGTACTTC

len: 12
d_gene: TRBD1
abundance: once
j_gene: TRBJ2-7
v_gene: TRBV7-3
CDR3aa: CASSPPGGEQYF
CDR3nt: TGTGCCAGCAGCCCTCCAGGGGGCGAGCAGTACTTC

len: 11
d_gene: .
abundance: .
j_gene: TRBJ1-1
v_gene: TRBV18
CDR3aa: CASSLGSEAFF
CDR3nt: TGTGCCAGCTCACTGGGTTCTGAAGCTTTCTTT

len: 18
d_gene: TRBD1
abundance: .
j_gene: TRBJ1-2
v_gene: TRBV5-1
CDR3aa: CASSRTGQGTDPNYGYTF
CDR3nt: TGCGCCAGCAGCCGTACCGGACAGGGAACAGACCCTAACTATGGCTACACCTTC

len: 18
d_gene: .
abundance: .
j_gene: TRBJ1-5
v_gene: TRBV4-1
CDR3aa: CASSQDRGGDNSNQPQHF
CDR3nt: TGCGCCAGCAGCCAAGATCGGGGCGGGGATAATAGCAATCAGCCCCAGCATTTT

len: 15
d_gene: .
abundance: few
j_gene: TRBJ1-4
v_gene: TRBV30
CDR3aa: CAWSPAWAPNEKLFF
CDR3nt: TGTGCCTGGAGTCCCGCATGGGCGCCGAATGAAAAACTGTTTTTT

len: 15
d_gene: .
abundance: once
j_gene: TRBJ1-2
v_gene: TRBV7-2
CDR3aa: CASSLRASPPYGYTF
CDR3nt: TGTGCCAGCAGCTTAAGGGCCAGTCCCCCCTATGGCTACACCTTC

len: 15
d_gene: TRBD1
abundance: .
j_gene: TRBJ1-5
v_gene: TRBV28
CDR3aa: CASSLVGTGWQPQHF
CDR3nt: TGTGCCAGCAGTTTAGTTGGGACAGGGTGGCAGCCCCAGCATTTT

len: 14
d_gene: TRBD2
abundance: once
j_gene: TRBJ2-7
v_gene: TRBV28
CDR3aa: CASRVAGGTYEQYF
CDR3nt: TGTGCCAGCAGGGTAGCGGGGGGGACCTACGAGCAGTACTTC

len: 13
d_gene: TRBD1
abundance: .
j_gene: TRBJ2-7
v_gene: TRBV19
CDR3aa: CASRGDRAWEQYF
CDR3nt: TGTGCCAGTAGAGGGGACAGGGCCTGGGAGCAGTACTTC